The next 7 T cell receptor beta chains were all read from a single sample in a study of blood T cell repertoires in COVID-19. Here immunoSEQ multiplex PCR was the method, and the copy in TCRdb shows in-frame clones only, minus some. The sample yields just under 250,000 clones, 75% to 90% seen once. The sample taken for sequencing was PBMCs or T cells enriched from blood (not recorded which). The receptors were gathered from a woman in her thirties who had recovered from COVID-19.

V and J are TRBV30 and TRBJ1-1; D call uncertain. The CDR3 consists of 13 residues. V lost 4 bases and J lost 2, with 11 bases in between. Germline V gene sequence: CDR1 GTSNPN, CDR2 SVGIG (reference sequence). The CDR3 reads CAWMVSRNTEAFF. DNA of the CDR3: TGTGCCTGGATGGTTTCGCGAAACACTGAAGCTTTCTTT.

The chain recombines TRBV20-1 with TRBJ1-1, with a possible D match to TRBD1 (6 bases). CDR1 and CDR2 (germline): DFQATT, SNEGSKA (reference sequence). V shed 6 bases and J shed 8 bases, with 10 bases lying between them. This CDR3 comprises 10 residues. CDR3 DNA: TGCAGTGCGGCAGGACAGGAAGCTTTCTTT. Translating gives CSAAGQEAFF.

The rearrangement uses TRBV5-1 and TRBJ2-3; TRBD2 aligns across 11 bases. V was pared by 1 base and J by 3 bases, with 7 bases of the junction left unmatched. The germline V gene has CDR1 SGHRS and CDR2 YFSETQ. The CDR3 sequence is 17 residues long. CDR3 nucleotide sequence: TGCGCCAGCAGCTTGCTTAATAGCGGGAGGGATACAGATACGCAGTATTTT. Residues: CASSLLNSGRDTDTQYF.

The chain joins TRBV9 to TRBJ1-2; tentatively, D is TRBD1 (6 bases). V lost 0 bases and J lost 2, with 14 bases in between. The germline V gene has CDR1 SGDLS and CDR2 YYNGEE. This CDR3 contains 16 residues. CDR3 protein: CASSVVVRGRNYGYTF. DNA for the CDR3: TGTGCCAGCAGCGTAGTGGTGAGGGGGAGAAACTATGGCTACACCTTC. Complete variable domain (other parts from reference TRBV9 and TRBJ1-2): DSGVTQTPKHLITATGQRVTLRCSPRSGDLSVYWYQQSLDQGLQFLIQYYNGEERAKGNILERFSAQQFPDLHSELNLSSLELGDSALYFCASSVVVRGRNYGYTFGSGTRLTVV.

The J gene is TRBJ1-1, the V gene TRBV2, with D unclear. Germline CDR1 reads SNHLY; CDR2 reads FYNNEI. The CDR3 extends over 13 amino acids. V was clipped by 1 base and J by 1 base, with 4 bases between them. The CDR3 coding sequence is TGTGCCAGCAGTGAAGTAGAGAACACTGAAGCTTTCTTT. Protein: CASSEVENTEAFF.

This rearrangement joins TRBV11-3 to TRBJ1-3; D perhaps matches TRBD1 (5 bases). In germline, CDR1 is SGHNT, CDR2 YENEEA. The CDR3 has 19 amino acids. V was trimmed by 5 bases and J by 0 bases, leaving 23 bases between them. The CDR3 spells CASSASQGGGSSSGNTIYF. The CDR3, as DNA: TGTGCCAGCAGCGCCTCTCAGGGAGGCGGCTCATCCTCTGGAAACACCATATATTTT.

The chain combines TRBV10-3 with TRBJ1-1; D uncertain. CDR1 and CDR2 (germline): ENHRY, SYGVKD. V was trimmed by 0 bases and J by 1 base, leaving 9 bases between them. The length of the CDR3 is 15 residues. Here the CDR3 reads CAISESTNPNTEAFF. CDR3 sequence (DNA): TGTGCCATCAGTGAGTCGACAAACCCGAACACTGAAGCTTTCTTT.